Below, one T cell receptor beta chain is given with its context. The entry originates in a study of shared clonotypes between healthy human individuals. The CDR3 loop spans 17 amino acids. Germline assignment: CDR1 SGHAT and CDR2 FQNNGV. The ends lost 5 bases at V and 5 bases at J; junction bases unmatched: 11. Repertoires were generated with immunoSEQ multiplex PCR, while TCRdb's copy carries only in-frame clones and drops some. Of millions of clones in the sample, roughly 93% were seen once. The sample comprised naive CD4+ T cells from PBMCs. This sample's subset: CD45RA+ positively selected. The chain carries TRBV11-2 and TRBJ2-1; 11 nucleotides agree with TRBD2. The receptor's source is a man between 18 and 35 years old in good health. Some clones in this sample may be carry-over from other donors' samples. The CDR3 loop reads CASSPRIGTSGHNEQFF. The CDR3 DNA sequence: TGTGCCAGCAGCCCCCGTATAGGGACTAGCGGCCACAATGAGCAGTTCTTC.